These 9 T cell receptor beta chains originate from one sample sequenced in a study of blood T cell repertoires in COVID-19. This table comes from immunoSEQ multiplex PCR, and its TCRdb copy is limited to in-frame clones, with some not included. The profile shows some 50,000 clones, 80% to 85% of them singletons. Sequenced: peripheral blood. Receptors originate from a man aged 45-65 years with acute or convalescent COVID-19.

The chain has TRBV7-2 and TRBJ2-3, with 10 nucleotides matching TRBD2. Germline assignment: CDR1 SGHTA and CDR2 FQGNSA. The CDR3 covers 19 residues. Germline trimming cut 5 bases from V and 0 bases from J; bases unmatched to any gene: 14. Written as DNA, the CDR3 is TGTGCCAGCAGCCTCAAGGCTGCTAGCGGGGGCTATAGCACAGATACGCAGTATTTT. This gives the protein CASSLKAASGGYSTDTQYF.

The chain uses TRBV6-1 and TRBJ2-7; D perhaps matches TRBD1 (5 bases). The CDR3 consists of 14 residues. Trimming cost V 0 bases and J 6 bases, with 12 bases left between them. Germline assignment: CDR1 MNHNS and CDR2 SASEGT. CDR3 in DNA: TGTGCCAGCAGTGAAGCGGCAGGGCAGCGCGAGCAGTACTTC. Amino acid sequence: CASSEAAGQREQYF.

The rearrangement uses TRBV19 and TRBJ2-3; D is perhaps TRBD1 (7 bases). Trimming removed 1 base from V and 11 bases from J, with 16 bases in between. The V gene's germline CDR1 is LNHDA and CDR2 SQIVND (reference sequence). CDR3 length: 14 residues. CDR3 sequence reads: CASSIVGTAAGQYF. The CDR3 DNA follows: TGTGCCAGTAGTATAGTCGGGACAGCAGCGGGGCAGTATTTT.

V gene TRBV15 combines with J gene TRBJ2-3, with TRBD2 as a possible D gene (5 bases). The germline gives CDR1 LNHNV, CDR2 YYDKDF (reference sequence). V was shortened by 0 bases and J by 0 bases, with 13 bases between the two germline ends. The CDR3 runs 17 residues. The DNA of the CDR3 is TGTGCCACCAGCAGAGATTGGGCTAGCTGGAGCACAGATACGCAGTATTTT. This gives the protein CATSRDWASWSTDTQYF.

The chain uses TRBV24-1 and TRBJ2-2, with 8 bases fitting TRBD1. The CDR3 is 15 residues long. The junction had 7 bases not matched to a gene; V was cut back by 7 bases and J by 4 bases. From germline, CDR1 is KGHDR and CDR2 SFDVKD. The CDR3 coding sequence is TGTGCCACCAGCAGGACAGGGTCGTCCACCGGGGAGCTGTTTTTT. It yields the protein CATSRTGSSTGELFF.

CDR3 residues: CASTLSSYNEQFF. In DNA, the CDR3 is TGTGCCAGCACCCTAAGCTCCTACAATGAGCAGTTCTTC. V usage is TRBV7-9 and J usage is TRBJ2-1; D call uncertain. The CDR3 is 13 residues long. In germline, CDR1 is SEHNR, CDR2 FQNEAQ (reference sequence). Trimming removed 7 bases at V and 0 bases at J, with 7 bases between.

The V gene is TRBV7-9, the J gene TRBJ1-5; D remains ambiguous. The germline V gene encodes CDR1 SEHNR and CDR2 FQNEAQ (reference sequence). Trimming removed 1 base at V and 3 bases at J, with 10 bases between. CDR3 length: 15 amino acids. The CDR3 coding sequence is TGTGCCAGCAGCTTAGACGGGCGGGTCAATCAGCCCCAGCATTTT. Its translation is CASSLDGRVNQPQHF. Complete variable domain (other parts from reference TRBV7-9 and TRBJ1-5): DTGVSQNPRHKITKRGQNVTFRCDPISEHNRLYWYRQTLGQGPEFLTYFQNEAQLEKSRLLSDRFSAERPKGSFSTLEIQRTEQGDSAMYLCASSLDGRVNQPQHFGDGTRLSIL.

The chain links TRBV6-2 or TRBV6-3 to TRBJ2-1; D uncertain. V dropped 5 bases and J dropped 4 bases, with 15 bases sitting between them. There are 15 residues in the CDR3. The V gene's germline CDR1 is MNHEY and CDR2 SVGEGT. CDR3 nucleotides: TGTGCCAGCAGTAGATCCGGGTCCGAGTACAATGAGCAGTTCTTC. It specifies CASSRSGSEYNEQFF.

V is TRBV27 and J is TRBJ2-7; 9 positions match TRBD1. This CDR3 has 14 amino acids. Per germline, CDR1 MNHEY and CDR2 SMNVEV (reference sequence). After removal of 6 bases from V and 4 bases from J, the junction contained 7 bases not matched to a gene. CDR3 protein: CASRKPGQGYEQYF. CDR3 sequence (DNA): TGTGCCAGCAGAAAACCGGGACAGGGTTACGAGCAGTACTTC.